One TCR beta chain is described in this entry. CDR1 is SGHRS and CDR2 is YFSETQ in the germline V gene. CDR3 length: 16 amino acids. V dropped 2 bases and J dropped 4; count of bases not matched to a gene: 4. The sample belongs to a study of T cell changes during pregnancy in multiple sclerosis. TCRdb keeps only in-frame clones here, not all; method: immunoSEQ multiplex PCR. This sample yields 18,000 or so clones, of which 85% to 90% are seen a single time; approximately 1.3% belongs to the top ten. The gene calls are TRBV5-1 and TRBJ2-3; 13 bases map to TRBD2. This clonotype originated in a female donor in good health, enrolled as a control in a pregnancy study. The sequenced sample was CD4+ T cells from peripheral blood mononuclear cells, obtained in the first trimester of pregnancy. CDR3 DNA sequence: TGCGCCAGCAGCTTCGGACTAGCGGGAGCGCCAGATACGCAGTATTTT. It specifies CASSFGLAGAPDTQYF. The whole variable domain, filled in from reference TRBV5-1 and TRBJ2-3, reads KAGVTQTPRYLIKTRGQQVTLSCSPISGHRSVSWYQQTPGQGLQFLFEYFSETQRNKGNFPGRFSGRQFSNSRSEMNVSTLELGDSALYLCASSFGLAGAPDTQYFGPGTRLTVL.